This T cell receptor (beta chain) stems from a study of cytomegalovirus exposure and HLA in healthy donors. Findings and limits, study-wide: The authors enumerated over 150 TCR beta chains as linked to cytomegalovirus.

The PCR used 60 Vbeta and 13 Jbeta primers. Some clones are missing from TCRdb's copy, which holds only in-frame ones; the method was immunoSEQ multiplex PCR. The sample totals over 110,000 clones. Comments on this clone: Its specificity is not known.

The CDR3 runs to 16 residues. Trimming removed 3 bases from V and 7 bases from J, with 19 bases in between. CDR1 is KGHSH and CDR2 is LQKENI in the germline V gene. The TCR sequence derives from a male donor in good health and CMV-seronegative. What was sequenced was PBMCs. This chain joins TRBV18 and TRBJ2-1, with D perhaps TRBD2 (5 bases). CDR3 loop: CASSPRDTQSWNEQFF. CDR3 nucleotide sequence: TGTGCCAGCTCACCTCGGGATACCCAGTCTTGGAATGAGCAGTTCTTC.